This TCR beta chain was identified in a study of blood T cells in healthy people across ages. This CDR3 is 16 amino acids long. The V gene's germline CDR1 is LGHNA and CDR2 YSLEER. Study-wide results and caveats: There were more naive CD4+ cells and higher diversity in long-lived donors than in aged donors.

Regarding this clonotype: As yet, its antigen is unknown.

Primed by a sample-barcoded 5' primer and a J-beta primer mix, a second PCR proceeded for roughly 7 to 12 cycles. TCRdb reprocessed the 5' RACE reads with MiXCR, giving one entry per CDR3 protein. The table shows approximately 600,000 distinct CDR3 sequences, with 58% occurring only once. The specimen sequenced was blood. V usage is TRBV4-3 and J usage is TRBJ2-1; 9 bases agree with TRBD2. The better agreement between TRBJ2-7 and the DNA end casts doubt on the J call. This clonotype originated in a man aged 60 to 69 in good health. This chain's CDR3 is CASSQDSGGHYNEQYF. CDR3 DNA: TGCGCCAGCAGCCAAGATAGCGGGGGACACTACAATGAGCAGTACTTC.